Sequencing of this TCR beta chain was carried out in a study of cytomegalovirus exposure and HLA in healthy donors. Study-level information: T cells numbering about 179 million yielded roughly 120 million unique TCR beta sequences in an earlier analysis. General study findings and limits: Associated with cytomegalovirus, according to the listing, were 150 to 200 TCR beta chains. Researchers reported in a later analysis that a missense DCLRE1C variant was tied to TCR beta V- and J-gene trimming. Within an earlier analysis, most TCR beta V segments proved productive either about 90% or about 30% of the time.

With 60 Vbeta and 13 Jbeta primers, the PCR was carried out. TCRdb's copy holds only in-frame clones and misses some; the assay was immunoSEQ multiplex PCR. There are more than 150,000 clones in the sample; more than 85% occur only once, and roughly 0.2% lies in the top ten. This clone was seen a handful of times. No antigen is known for it. A junction boundary mismatches the germline segment, possibly from a read error. CDR1 and CDR2 (germline): SGHTA, FQGTGA. This CDR3 is built from 18 residues. The source material was PBMCs. The J gene is TRBJ1-1, the V gene TRBV7-3, with 11 positions matching TRBD1. This clonotype was obtained from a girl less than two years old in good health and CMV-seronegative. Here the CDR3 reads CASSLRAPGQGGNTETFF. The CDR3 nucleotides read TGTGCCAGCAGCTTAAGGGCCCCGGGACAGGGGGGAAACACTGAAACTTTCTTT.